The 25 T cell receptor beta chains presented below share a single source sample, sequenced in a study of blood T cell repertoires in COVID-19 (dated by TCRdb to about 2020). Library construction relied on the immunoSEQ multiplex PCR assay. TCRdb provides this immuneACCESS table in a form limited to in-frame rearrangements. Some clones are lacking; in checked studies, under half of them reflect an unresolved V gene, and why the rest are absent is not known. This sample lists roughly 160,000 clones; about 80% were detected once. Roughly a tenth of the sample is held by the ten biggest clonotypes. Sequenced input: peripheral blood. The receptor source for this set is a man aged 70-80 years with active or convalescent COVID-19.

This rearrangement joins TRBV7-2 to TRBJ2-7; 7 bases fit TRBD2. The CDR3 consists of 13 residues. Germline loops: CDR1 SGHTA, CDR2 FQGNSA. Trimming at V came to 6 bases and at J to 7 bases, leaving 9 bases not matched to a gene. CDR3 protein: CASRLLAAGEQYF. CDR3 coding DNA: TGTGCCAGCAGACTTCTAGCGGCGGGGGAGCAGTACTTC.

The gene calls are TRBV5-1 and TRBJ2-5, with 11 bases matching TRBD2. Germline CDR1 reads SGHRS; CDR2 reads YFSETQ. The V gene end was trimmed by 7 bases and the J gene end by 5 bases; junction bases not matched to a gene: 7. The CDR3 runs 14 residues. CDR3 amino acids: CASHLAGGWETQYF. The CDR3 coding sequence is TGCGCCAGCCACCTAGCGGGAGGTTGGGAGACCCAGTACTTC.

The chain recombines TRBV9 with TRBJ2-7; D not resolved. The V end was cut by 0 bases, the J end by 0 bases, with 10 bases between. The CDR3 totals 15 residues. The V gene's germline CDR1 is SGDLS and CDR2 YYNGEE. The CDR3 is CASSVGLLSSYEQYF. In nucleotides, the CDR3 is TGTGCCAGCAGCGTAGGTCTACTTAGCTCCTACGAGCAGTACTTC.

This clone was recorded only once. The chain combines TRBV7-2 with TRBJ1-1; possible D gene TRBD1, 5 bases. The V gene lost 5 bases and the J gene lost 1 base, with 11 bases spanning the gap. The length of the CDR3 is 14 residues. Per germline, CDR1 SGHTA and CDR2 FQGNSA. The chain's CDR3 is CASSPRAANTEAFF. The CDR3 DNA reads as TGTGCCAGCAGCCCCAGGGCGGCGAACACTGAAGCTTTCTTT.

This sequence joins TRBV14 and TRBJ2-7; 14 bases match TRBD2. CDR1 and CDR2 from the germline V gene are SGHDN and FVKESK. The CDR3 sequence is 18 residues long. With 4 bases clipped from V and 0 bases from J, the junction kept 8 bases outside the gene matches. The CDR3 DNA reads TGTGCCAGCAGCCCGGGACTAGCGGGAGTGTCTGGCTCCTACGAGCAGTACTTC. Protein: CASSPGLAGVSGSYEQYF.

Remarks on this clone: This sample includes further DNA sequences coding for the same CDR3. This chain joins TRBV30 and TRBJ2-7; D possibly corresponds to TRBD2 (5 bases). The CDR3 has 13 amino acids. The germline V and J ends were trimmed by 0 bases and 4 bases, with 10 bases remaining between them. Germline V gene lookup returns CDR1 GTSNPN and CDR2 SVGIG (reference sequence). CDR3 nucleotide sequence: TGTGCCTGGAGTGTTAAAGGGAGTTACGAGCAGTACTTC. Translated, it gives CAWSVKGSYEQYF.

The genes are TRBV5-5 and TRBJ2-3; D is perhaps TRBD1 (5 bases). The CDR3 is 16 amino acids. CDR1 is SGHKS, CDR2 YYEKEE, per germline (reference sequence). The ends were cut back, 1 base at V and 3 bases at J, with 15 bases in the middle. Here the CDR3 reads CASSLLGQGGTDTQYF. CDR3 nucleotides: TGTGCCAGCAGCTTGTTGGGGCAGGGTGGGACAGATACGCAGTATTTT.

V usage is TRBV2 and J usage is TRBJ1-5, with TRBD1 as a possible D gene (6 bases). Germline V gene lookup returns CDR1 SNHLY and CDR2 FYNNEI. V lost 4 bases and J 9 bases, leaving 13 bases between the germline ends. The CDR3 contains 13 residues. This chain's CDR3 is CASSAEGVGPQHF. The CDR3 DNA sequence: TGTGCCAGCAGTGCCGAGGGGGTTGGGCCCCAGCATTTT.

This clone was seen a few times. Here the CDR3 reads CASSSGVPNYGYTF. As DNA, the CDR3 is TGTGCCAGCTCATCAGGCGTACCTAACTATGGCTACACCTTC. The chain combines TRBV5-4 with TRBJ1-2; D remains ambiguous. Germline CDR1 reads SGHNT; CDR2 reads YYREEE (reference sequence). V was cut by 7 bases and J by 0 bases, with 13 bases left in between. This CDR3 is built from 14 residues.

V usage is TRBV5-6 and J usage is TRBJ1-3, with D possibly being TRBD1 (5 bases). V was clipped by 6 bases and J by 2 bases, with 18 bases between them. This CDR3 has 16 residues. Germline CDR1 SGHDT, CDR2 YYEEEE. The CDR3 region is CASILGGLHAGNTIYF. Here the CDR3 DNA reads TGTGCCAGCATACTGGGGGGACTCCACGCTGGAAACACCATATATTTT.

The V gene is TRBV6-5, the J gene TRBJ1-1; D is possibly TRBD1 (5 bases). The CDR3 covers 13 residues. Germline CDR1 and CDR2: MNHEY and SVGAGI. Deletions cut 2 bases from V and 8 bases from J, with 12 bases between. CDR3 DNA: TGTGCCAGCAGTTACCGCAGGGCGTCGGAAGCTTTCTTT. It yields the protein CASSYRRASEAFF.

This rearrangement joins TRBV20-1 to TRBJ2-7; no clear D gene. V was cut by 0 bases and J by 5 bases, with 5 bases left in between. CDR1 and CDR2 from the germline V gene are DFQATT and SNEGSKA (reference sequence). This CDR3 has 11 amino acids. This CDR3 is CSARESDEQYF. As DNA, the CDR3 is TGCAGTGCTAGAGAGAGCGACGAGCAGTACTTC.

This clone was seen a single time. The V gene is TRBV30, the J gene TRBJ2-1; 9 nucleotides align to TRBD1. The trim removed 2 bases at V and 1 base at J, leaving 6 bases unmatched. This CDR3 has 16 amino acids. The germline CDR1 and CDR2 sequences are GTSNPN and SVGIG (reference sequence). The CDR3 sequence is CAWSRTGDGSYNEQFF. CDR3 nucleotides: TGTGCCTGGAGTCGGACAGGGGATGGGTCCTACAATGAGCAGTTCTTC.

In this sample, this clone turned up a few times. This rearrangement joins TRBV5-1 to TRBJ2-2; 7 bases are a match to TRBD2. Germline trimming cut 4 bases from V and 3 bases from J; bases unmatched to any gene: 0. This CDR3 region has 13 residues. The germline V gene has CDR1 SGHRS and CDR2 YFSETQ. CDR3 region: CASSGRDTGELFF. CDR3 nucleotide sequence: TGCGCCAGCAGCGGGAGGGACACCGGGGAGCTGTTTTTT. The whole variable domain, filled in from reference TRBV5-1 and TRBJ2-2, reads KAGVTQTPRYLIKTRGQQVTLSCSPISGHRSVSWYQQTPGQGLQFLFEYFSETQRNKGNFPGRFSGRQFSNSRSEMNVSTLELGDSALYLCASSGRDTGELFFGEGSRLTVL.

A note on this clone: Relative to the germline gene, one junction end is altered; a read error may explain this. V gene TRBV28 combines with J gene TRBJ2-1, with TRBD2 matching over 9 bases. The CDR3 has 13 amino acids. CDR1 MDHEN and CDR2 SYDVKM come from the germline V gene. DNA of the CDR3: TGTGCCAGCAGCGCCGTAGCGGGAGAGGCTTGGGTCTTC. It yields the protein CASSAVAGEAWVF. Combining the CDR3 with reference TRBV28 and TRBJ2-1 gives the whole variable domain DVKVTQSSRYLVKRTGEKVFLECVQDMDHENMFWYRQDPGLGLRLIYFSYDVKMKEKGDIPEGYSVSREKKERFSLILESASTNQTSMYLCASSAVAGEAWVFGPGTRLTVL.

This rearrangement joins TRBV19 to TRBJ1-1; D call uncertain. Per the germline V gene, CDR1 is LNHDA and CDR2 is SQIVND (reference sequence). The CDR3 runs to 14 residues. V was clipped by 0 bases and J by 2 bases, with 7 bases between them. Written as DNA, the CDR3 is TGTGCCAGTAGTATAGACAGGTTTAACACTGAAGCTTTCTTT. Its translation: CASSIDRFNTEAFF.

In its sample, this clone was seen a few times. The V call is TRBV19, the J call TRBJ2-1, with D perhaps matching TRBD2 (6 bases). Germline V CDR1 and CDR2: LNHDA, SQIVND (reference sequence). The CDR3 has 15 amino acids. Trimming shortened V by 5 bases and J by 2 bases, and 13 bases separated the two germline ends. The CDR3 DNA reads TGTGCCAGTAGTTTGCGGGGCGGGGCCTACAATGAGCAGTTCTTC. Encoded protein: CASSLRGGAYNEQFF. Based on the CDR3 plus reference TRBV19 and TRBJ2-1, the full variable domain is DGGITQSPKYLFRKEGQNVTLSCEQNLNHDAMYWYRQDPGQGLRLIYYSQIVNDFQKGDIAEGYSVSREKKESFPLTVTSAQKNPTAFYLCASSLRGGAYNEQFFGPGTRLTVL.

CDR3 DNA: TGCGCCAGCAGCTCGACTAGCGGGAGGGCCAATGAGCAGTTCTTC. It is translated as CASSSTSGRANEQFF. The gene calls are TRBV5-1 and TRBJ2-1; 14 bases fit TRBD2. Germline-derived CDR1 and CDR2 are SGHRS and YFSETQ. V was pared by 3 bases and J by 6 bases, with 2 bases of the junction left unmatched. There are 15 residues in the CDR3.

This clone was seen only once. The chain has TRBV3-1 (or the pseudogene TRBV3-2) and TRBJ2-1; D might be TRBD1 (6 bases). Germline V gene lookup returns CDR1 LGHDT and CDR2 YNNKEL (reference sequence). The CDR3 has 17 residues. Trimming removed 0 bases at V and 3 bases at J, with 15 bases between. CDR3 in DNA: TGTGCCAGCAGCCAAGATCTCCAGGGGCAAGTCTACAATGAGCAGTTCTTC. As protein: CASSQDLQGQVYNEQFF.

This clone came up many times. The chain links TRBV18 to TRBJ1-1; D not resolved. V was clipped by 3 bases and J by 1 base, with 15 bases between them. This CDR3 comprises 16 residues. Per the germline V gene, CDR1 is KGHSH and CDR2 is LQKENI. The CDR3 loop is CASSPPGRAKNTEAFF. In nucleotides, the CDR3 is TGTGCCAGCTCACCGCCCGGGAGAGCGAAGAACACTGAAGCTTTCTTT. The full variable domain, completed using reference TRBV18 and TRBJ1-1, is NAGVMQNPRHLVRRRGQEARLRCSPMKGHSHVYWYRQLPEEGLKFMVYLQKENIIDESGMPKERFSAEFPKEGPSILRIQQVVRGDSAAYFCASSPPGRAKNTEAFFGQGTRLTVV.

V and J are TRBV5-1 and TRBJ1-2, with 9 nucleotides matching TRBD1. Germline V gives CDR1 SGHRS, CDR2 YFSETQ. The trim removed 5 bases at V and 2 bases at J, leaving 7 bases unmatched. The CDR3 runs to 15 residues. The CDR3 bases are TGCGCCAGCAGGGCGACCGGGACAGGGAACTATGGCTACACCTTC. This sequence encodes CASRATGTGNYGYTF.

V gene TRBV6-6 combines with J gene TRBJ1-5, with TRBD1 as a possible D gene (6 bases). Trimming shortened V by 6 bases and J by 0 bases, and 15 bases separated the two germline ends. Germline CDR1 and CDR2: MNHNY and SVGAGI (reference sequence). The CDR3 length is 16 residues. The CDR3 region has the DNA TGTGCCAGCAGCCTCCGGGACACCGATAGCAATCAGCCCCAGCATTTT. Translation gives CASSLRDTDSNQPQHF.

The rearrangement links TRBV28 to TRBJ1-2; D possibly corresponds to TRBD1 (5 bases). CDR3 length equals 13 residues. Trimming cost V 7 bases and J 5 bases, with 14 bases left between them. Germline V gene sequence: CDR1 MDHEN, CDR2 SYDVKM. The CDR3: CASTTGASYGYTF. CDR3 DNA sequence: TGTGCCAGCACGACTGGGGCTTCTTATGGCTACACCTTC.

V usage is TRBV11-2 and J usage is TRBJ2-1, with D possibly TRBD1 on 5 matching bases. From germline, CDR1 is SGHAT and CDR2 FQNNGV. This CDR3 region has 18 residues. V was trimmed by 2 bases and J by 7 bases, leaving 24 bases between them. The CDR3 DNA sequence: TGTGCCAGCAGCTTACAACAGATTTTGGACCTATACAGGAATGAGCAGTTCTTC. Translation: CASSLQQILDLYRNEQFF.

This clone was recorded a few times. This chain links TRBV7-3 with TRBJ2-1; a possible D gene is TRBD1 (6 bases). V shed 5 bases and J shed 4 bases, with 9 bases lying between them. The CDR3 has 13 amino acids. Germline values: CDR1 SGHTA, CDR2 FQGTGA. The CDR3 region is CASSPGQYNEQFF. As DNA, the CDR3 is TGTGCCAGCAGCCCCGGACAGTACAATGAGCAGTTCTTC.